The entry that follows covers one T cell receptor (beta chain) sequence. There is no known antigen for this receptor. Nothing much larger sits one base from this clone, and base qualities are not available. TCRbeta CDR3 regions were profiled by bias-controlled multiplex PCR amplification of genomic DNA with the immunoSEQ Assay. The original pipeline was this. To quantify the absolute abundance of each unique TCRbeta CDR3 region, the sequences were collapsed and filtered. Two models were used to test differential abundance: a binomial model (Fisher-equivalent) and a beta-binomial model that adds time-dependent variance fitted from healthy donors. Clones with fewer than 5 combined templates were excluded, and clones with Benjamini-Hochberg FDR below 0.01 were called differentially abundant. In the beta-binomial model, variance was expressed as a function of the total template count across the two samples, in the form v = (b*log(k)+a)^2. The clones in this table, taken by TCRdb from immuneACCESS, are in-frame only. Not every clone is retained; where verified, under half of the shortfall comes from an unresolved V gene, and the cause of the rest is unknown. That table furnishes V, J and clone size, whereas the DNA furnished D and trimming. The sample contains about 100,000 clones, around 90% of them found a single time. The biggest ten clones account for about 18% of the sample.

No immune events, such as infections, were documented for the healthy donors during the collection period. Blood repertoires from healthy donors were used as a training cohort for calibrating time-dependent variance in a beta-binomial model of differential abundance of T-cell clones. The training cohort was composed of around ten healthy donors, 3 female and 7 male. On average the donors were 43 years old, and their ages spanned roughly 25 to 70 years. Whole blood was collected from each healthy donor at three time points spaced approximately 13 days apart and obtained from a commercial supplier. For immunosequencing, genomic DNA was extracted from unsorted whole blood. The data stem from a study of identifying expanded T cells in peripheral blood (dated by TCRdb to the late 2010s). With regard to the full study: Technical replicates were generated by sequencing separate aliquots of the same genomic DNA pool, with four replicates compared pairwise.

V loses 2 bases at its end and J loses 5 bases; junction bases beyond the gene matches: 2. Via the germline V gene, CDR1 is MNHEY and CDR2 SVGAGI. The CDR3 starts with the cysteine, ends with the phenylalanine, and has 15 residues. Of the read, only the CDR3 DNA is kept; its 45 bases are in frame from base 1. Results and caveats for the whole study, not just this receptor: Variance in clone template counts between approximately two-week samples significantly increased with total template count across all healthy donors. Across all healthy-donor time intervals, the beta-binomial model significantly lowered both the number of clones called differentially abundant and the false-positive rate. The authors expected that over much longer intervals, such as months to years, biological variance in healthy repertoires might increase even further. The binomial model flagged around 1.1 differentially abundant clones between technical replicates, compared with roughly 15 over around 2 weeks and 18 to 20 over about four weeks.

The sequence came from a person aged 18 to 70 in good health. In this chain, TRBV6-5 is recombined with TRBJ2-5; 13 central nucleotides agree with TRBD2. The specimen sequenced was blood. The CDR3 region reads CASSYGTSGVETQYF. DNA sequence: TGTGCCAGCAGTTACGGGACTAGCGGGGTGGAGACCCAGTACTTC.